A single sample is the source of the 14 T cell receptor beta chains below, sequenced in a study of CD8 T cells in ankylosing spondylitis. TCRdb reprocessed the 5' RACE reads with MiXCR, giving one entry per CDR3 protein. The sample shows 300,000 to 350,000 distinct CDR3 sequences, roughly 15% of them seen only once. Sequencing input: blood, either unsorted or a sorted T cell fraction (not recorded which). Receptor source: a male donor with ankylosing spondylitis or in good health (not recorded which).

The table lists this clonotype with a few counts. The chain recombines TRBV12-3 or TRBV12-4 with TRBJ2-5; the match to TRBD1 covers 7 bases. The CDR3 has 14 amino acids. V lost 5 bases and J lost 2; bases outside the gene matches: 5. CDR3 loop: CASSQDRVQETQYF. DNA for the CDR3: TGTGCCAGCAGTCAAGACAGGGTACAAGAGACCCAGTACTTC.

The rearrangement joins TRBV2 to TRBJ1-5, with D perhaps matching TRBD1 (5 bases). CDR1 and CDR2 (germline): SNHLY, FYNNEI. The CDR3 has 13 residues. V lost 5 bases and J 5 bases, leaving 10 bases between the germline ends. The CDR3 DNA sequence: TGTGCCAGCAGTTTAGACAGTGATCAGCCCCAGCATTTT. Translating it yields CASSLDSDQPQHF.

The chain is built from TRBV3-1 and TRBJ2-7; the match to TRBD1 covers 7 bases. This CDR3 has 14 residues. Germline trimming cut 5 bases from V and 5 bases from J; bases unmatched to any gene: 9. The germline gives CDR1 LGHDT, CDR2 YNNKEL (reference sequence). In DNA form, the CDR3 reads TGTGCCAGCAGCTCCCGGGACAGAGGCCACGAGCAGTACTTC. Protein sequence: CASSSRDRGHEQYF.

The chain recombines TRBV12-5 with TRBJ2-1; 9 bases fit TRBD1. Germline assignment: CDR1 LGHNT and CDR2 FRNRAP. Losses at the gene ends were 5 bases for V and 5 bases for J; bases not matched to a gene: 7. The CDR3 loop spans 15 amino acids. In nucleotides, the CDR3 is TGTGCTAGTGGTATCCGGGACAGGGCGAACAATGAGCAGTTCTTC. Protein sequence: CASGIRDRANNEQFF.

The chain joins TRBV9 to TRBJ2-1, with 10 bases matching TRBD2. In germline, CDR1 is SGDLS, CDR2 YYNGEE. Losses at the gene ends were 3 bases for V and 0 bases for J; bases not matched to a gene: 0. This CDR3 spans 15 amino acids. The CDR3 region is CASSGTSGSYNEQFF. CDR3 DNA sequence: TGTGCCAGCAGCGGGACTAGCGGCTCCTACAATGAGCAGTTCTTC.

The chain's CDR3 is CASSTLTGGGETQYF. As DNA, the CDR3 is TGTGCCAGCAGTACGCTCACAGGGGGAGGAGAGACCCAGTACTTC. The V and J genes are TRBV25-1 and TRBJ2-5, with 8 bases identical to TRBD1. The germline V gene encodes CDR1 MGHDK and CDR2 SYGVNS. CDR3 size: 15 residues. After removal of 5 bases from V and 4 bases from J, the junction contained 9 bases not matched to a gene.

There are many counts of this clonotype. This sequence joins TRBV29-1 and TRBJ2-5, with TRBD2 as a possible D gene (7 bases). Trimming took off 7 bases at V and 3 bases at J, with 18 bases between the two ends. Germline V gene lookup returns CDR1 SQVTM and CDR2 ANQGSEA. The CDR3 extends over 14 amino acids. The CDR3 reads CSGGGASKEETQYF. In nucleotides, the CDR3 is TGCAGCGGGGGGGGGGCGTCCAAGGAAGAGACCCAGTACTTC.

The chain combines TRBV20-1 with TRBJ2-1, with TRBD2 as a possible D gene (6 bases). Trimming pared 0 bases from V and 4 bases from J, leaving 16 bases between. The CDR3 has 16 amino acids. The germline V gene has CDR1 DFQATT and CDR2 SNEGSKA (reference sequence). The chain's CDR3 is CSARDSRGTSYNEQFF. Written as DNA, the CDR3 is TGCAGTGCTAGAGATTCACGGGGGACCTCTTACAATGAGCAGTTCTTC.

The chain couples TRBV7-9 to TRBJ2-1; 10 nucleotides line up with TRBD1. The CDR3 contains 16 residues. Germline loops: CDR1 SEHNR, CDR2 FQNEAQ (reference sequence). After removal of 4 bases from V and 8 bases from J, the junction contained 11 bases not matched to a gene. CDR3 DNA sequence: TGTGCCAGCAGCTGGACAGGGGGAAGCAGAAATCATGAGCAGTTCTTC. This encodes CASSWTGGSRNHEQFF.

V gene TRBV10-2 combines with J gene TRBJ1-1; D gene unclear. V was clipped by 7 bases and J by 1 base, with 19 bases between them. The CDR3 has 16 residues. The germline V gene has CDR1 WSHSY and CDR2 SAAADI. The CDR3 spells CASNPNLGSANTEAFF. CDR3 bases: TGCGCCAGCAATCCTAACCTTGGGTCAGCGAACACTGAAGCTTTCTTT.

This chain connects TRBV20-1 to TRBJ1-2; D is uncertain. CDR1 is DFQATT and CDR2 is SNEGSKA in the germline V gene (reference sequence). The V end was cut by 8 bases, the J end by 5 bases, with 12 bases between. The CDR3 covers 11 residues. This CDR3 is CSSRELYGYTF. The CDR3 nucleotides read TGCAGTTCCCGGGAGTTATATGGCTACACCTTC.

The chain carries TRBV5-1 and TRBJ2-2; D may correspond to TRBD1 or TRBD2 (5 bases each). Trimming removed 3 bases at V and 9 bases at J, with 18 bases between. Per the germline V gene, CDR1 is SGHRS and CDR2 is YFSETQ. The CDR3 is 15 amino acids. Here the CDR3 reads CASSSGTGPDRELFF. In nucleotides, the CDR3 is TGCGCCAGCAGCTCGGGGACGGGGCCAGACAGGGAGCTGTTTTTT.

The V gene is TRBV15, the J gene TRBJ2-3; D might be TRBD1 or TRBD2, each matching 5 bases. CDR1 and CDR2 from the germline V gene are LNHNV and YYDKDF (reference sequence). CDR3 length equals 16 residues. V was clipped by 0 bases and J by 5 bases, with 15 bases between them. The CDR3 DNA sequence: TGTGCCACCAGCAGAGATTGGGGCGGAGGTGGAGATACGCAGTATTTT. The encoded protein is CATSRDWGGGGDTQYF. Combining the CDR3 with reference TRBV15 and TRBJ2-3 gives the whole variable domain DAMVIQNPRYQVTQFGKPVTLSCSQTLNHNVMYWYQQKSSQAPKLLFHYYDKDFNNEADTPDNFQSRRPNTSFCFLDIRSPGLGDTAMYLCATSRDWGGGGDTQYFGPGTRLTVL.

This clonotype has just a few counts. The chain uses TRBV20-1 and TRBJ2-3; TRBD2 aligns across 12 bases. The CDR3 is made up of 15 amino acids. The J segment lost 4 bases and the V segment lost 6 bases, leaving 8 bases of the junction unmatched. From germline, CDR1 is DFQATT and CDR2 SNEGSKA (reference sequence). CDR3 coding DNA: TGCAGTGCCTACAAGACTAGCGGGAGAGCAGATACGCAGTATTTT. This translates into CSAYKTSGRADTQYF.